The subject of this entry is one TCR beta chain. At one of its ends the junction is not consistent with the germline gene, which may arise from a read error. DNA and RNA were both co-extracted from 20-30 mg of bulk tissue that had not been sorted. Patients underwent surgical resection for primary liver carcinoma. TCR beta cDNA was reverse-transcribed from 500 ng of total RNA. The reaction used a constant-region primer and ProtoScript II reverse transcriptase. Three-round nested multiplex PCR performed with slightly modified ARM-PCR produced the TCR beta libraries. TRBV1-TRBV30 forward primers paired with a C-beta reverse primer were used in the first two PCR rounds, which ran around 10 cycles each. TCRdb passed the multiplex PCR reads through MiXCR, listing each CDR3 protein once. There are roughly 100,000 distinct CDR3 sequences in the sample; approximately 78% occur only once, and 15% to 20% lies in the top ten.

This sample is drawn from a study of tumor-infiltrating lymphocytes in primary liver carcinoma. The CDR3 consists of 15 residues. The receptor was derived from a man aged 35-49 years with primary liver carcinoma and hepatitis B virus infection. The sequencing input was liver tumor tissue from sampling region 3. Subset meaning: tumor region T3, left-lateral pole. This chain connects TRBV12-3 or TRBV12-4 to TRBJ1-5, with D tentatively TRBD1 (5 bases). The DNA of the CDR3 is TGTGCCAGCAGTTTGGGGCAGGGAGGCAGTCAGCCTCAGCATTTT. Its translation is CASSLGQGGSQPQHF.